This T cell receptor (beta chain) was documented in a study of shared clonotypes between healthy human individuals. Assay: immunoSEQ multiplex PCR; the TCRdb copy retains only in-frame clones and omits some. The sample lists 1 million to 1.3 million clones, around 78% occurring once. This clone has only a few counts. What it recognizes is unknown. Study observations and caveats: Naive CD4 clonotype sharing across a few donors was roughly 5%.

This receptor was taken from a man between 18 and 35 years old in good health. Some clones in this sample may be carry-over from other donors' samples. Source material: memory CD4+ T cells from PBMCs. Specified subset: CD45RA-negative fraction.

The CDR3 DNA sequence: TGTGCCAGCAGCCCCGCGGGGAGGGCTGTTGGGGTTGACGAGCAGTACTTC. Translated: CASSPAGRAVGVDEQYF. This sequence joins TRBV13 and TRBJ2-5; TRBD2 matches 7 bases. The J call is in doubt because the DNA end fits TRBJ2-7 better. The CDR3 length is 17 residues. The germline CDR1 and CDR2 sequences are PRHDT and FYEKMQ (reference sequence).